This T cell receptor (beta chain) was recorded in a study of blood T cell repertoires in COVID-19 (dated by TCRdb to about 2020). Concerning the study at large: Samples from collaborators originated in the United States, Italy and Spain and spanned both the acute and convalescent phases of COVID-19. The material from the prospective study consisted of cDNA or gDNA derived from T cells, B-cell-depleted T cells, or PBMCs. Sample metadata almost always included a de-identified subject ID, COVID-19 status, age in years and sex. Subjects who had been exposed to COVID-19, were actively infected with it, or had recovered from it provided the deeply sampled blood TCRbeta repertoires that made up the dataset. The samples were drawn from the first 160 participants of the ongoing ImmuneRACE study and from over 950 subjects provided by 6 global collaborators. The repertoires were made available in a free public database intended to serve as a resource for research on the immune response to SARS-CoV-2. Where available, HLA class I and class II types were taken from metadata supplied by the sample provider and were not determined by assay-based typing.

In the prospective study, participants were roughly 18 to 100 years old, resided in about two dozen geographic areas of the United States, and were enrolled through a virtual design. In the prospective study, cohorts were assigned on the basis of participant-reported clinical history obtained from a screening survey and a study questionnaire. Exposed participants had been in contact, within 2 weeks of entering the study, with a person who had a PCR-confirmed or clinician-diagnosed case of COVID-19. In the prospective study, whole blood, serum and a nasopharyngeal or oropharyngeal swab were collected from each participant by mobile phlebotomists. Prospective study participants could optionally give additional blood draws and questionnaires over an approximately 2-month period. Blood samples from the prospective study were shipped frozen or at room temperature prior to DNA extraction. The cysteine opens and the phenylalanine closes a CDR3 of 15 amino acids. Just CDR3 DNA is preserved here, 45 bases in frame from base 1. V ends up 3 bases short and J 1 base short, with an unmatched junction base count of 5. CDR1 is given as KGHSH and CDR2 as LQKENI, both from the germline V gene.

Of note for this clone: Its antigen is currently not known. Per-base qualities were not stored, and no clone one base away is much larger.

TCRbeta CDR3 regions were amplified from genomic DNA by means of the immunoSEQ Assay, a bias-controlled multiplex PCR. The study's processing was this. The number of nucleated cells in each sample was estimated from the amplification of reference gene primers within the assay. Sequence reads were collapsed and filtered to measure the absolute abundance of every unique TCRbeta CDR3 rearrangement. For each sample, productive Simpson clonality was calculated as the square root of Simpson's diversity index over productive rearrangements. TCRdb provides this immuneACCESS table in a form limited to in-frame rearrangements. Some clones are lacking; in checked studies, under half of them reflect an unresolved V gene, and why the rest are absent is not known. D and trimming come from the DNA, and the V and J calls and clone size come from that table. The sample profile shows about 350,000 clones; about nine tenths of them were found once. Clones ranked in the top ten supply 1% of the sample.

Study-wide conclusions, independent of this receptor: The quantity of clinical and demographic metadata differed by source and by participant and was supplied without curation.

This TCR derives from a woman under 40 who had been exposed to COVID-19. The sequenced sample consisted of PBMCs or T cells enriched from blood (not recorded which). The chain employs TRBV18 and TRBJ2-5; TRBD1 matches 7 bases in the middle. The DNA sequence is TGTGCCAGCTCACCCCCGGGGACAGCCCAAGAGACCCAGTACTTC. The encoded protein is CASSPPGTAQETQYF.